This T cell receptor (beta chain) was retrieved from a study of T cells after yellow fever vaccination (dated by TCRdb to the late 2010s). In the study overall: The SMART-Seq v4 Ultra Low Input RNA kit was used to prepare libraries from fractions with low cell numbers. Bulk PBMC replicates and cell subsets were isolated from blood drawn at multiple timepoints before and after both primary and secondary immunization. To follow T-cell clones before and after primary and booster YFV17D yellow fever vaccination, bulk TCR alpha and beta repertoires were sequenced over time. Two healthy male donors, one aged 18 to 30 and one aged 30 to 40 years, made up the cohort. Here is what the overall study found, with its caveats: The secondary T-cell response was found to be weaker but faster than the primary response, with a peak reached on day 5 rather than on day 15. FACS-sorted repertoires could contain abundant contaminating clonotypes from the bulk population, so computational filtering was required. Most clones expanded after primary vaccination were re-detected after the booster (around 96% of CD4 and 88% of CD8), suggesting broad memory maintenance. A small share of clonotypes occurred in both CD4 and CD8 compartments, likely arising from convergent recombination. The study included only a couple of donors, which limits how far the findings can be generalized.

TCR cDNA was made using 5'RACE template switching, a step that added a universal primer site and unique molecular identifiers. Priming for cDNA synthesis came from both the TCR alpha and TCR beta constant segments. Library amplification used two PCR steps, and the second PCR step added sample barcodes and sequencing adapters. Libraries were sequenced on Illumina HiSeq 2500 (2x100 bp) or NovaSeq (2x150 bp). Regarding the original processing steps: Reads were demultiplexed and collapsed into UMI consensus sequences with MIGEC, and V(D)J alignment was performed with MiXCR. Vaccine-responding clonotypes were defined with edgeR using replicate PBMC samples, requiring FDR below 0.01 and a log2 fold change above 5 up to day 15. Each bulk clonotype was labeled CD4 or CD8 based on which sequenced repertoire, CD4 or CD8, contained the clonotype at higher abundance. Starting from the raw public reads, TCRdb applied fastp trimming at Q25, assembled clones with MiXCR and retained in-frame beta chains. Entries that share a CDR3 protein sequence are merged under the most common genes and DNA. The V and J calls, along with clone size, are taken from TCRdb and not from the paper's own processing. The sample profile shows some 560,000 distinct CDR3 sequences; roughly 21% of them were found once. Roughly an eighth of the sample is held by the ten biggest clonotypes.

The treatment or condition tag for this specimen amounts to: live attenuated yellow fever vaccine strain. At each blood-draw timepoint, two biological replicates of bulk PBMCs were collected. A standard Ficoll-Paque protocol was used to isolate PBMCs from peripheral blood. TriZol was used to extract RNA from bulk PBMCs, CD4 and CD8 fractions, and dextramer-positive and dextramer-negative fractions. This clonotype was counted only a few times. The target of this receptor is not known. No much larger clonotype is one base removed from it; base qualities were not supplied. The CDR3 spans 12 residues, from the cysteine through the phenylalanine. Only CDR3 DNA is held: 36 bases, read in frame from base 1. The V and J ends are trimmed by 6 bases and 10 bases, leaving 12 bases between them. The germline V gene encodes CDR1 LNHDA and CDR2 SQIVND (reference sequence).

The TCR sequence derives from a man aged 25 to 40 who received the YFV17D yellow fever vaccine. The specimen was PBMCs, collected 15 days after the yellow fever booster vaccination. The chain is made from TRBV19 and TRBJ1-4, and the D gene may be TRBD1, 6 bases matching. The nucleotides are TGTGCCAGTAGCCCCGAACAGGGAAAACTGTTTTTT. It translates to CASSPEQGKLFF.